The clone carrying this T cell receptor beta chain was seen more than once but under ten times. Its specificity is not known. Notes on the study in general: Tumor memory CD4+ T cell TCR gene usage was found to cluster with blood and lymph node memory CD4+ cells and with lymph node naive CD4+ cells.

The CDR3 is made up of 16 amino acids. Between the trimmed V and J ends, which lost 4 bases and 5 bases, there was a span of 18 bases. Germline CDR1 is SGHRS and CDR2 is YFSETQ. TCRdb independently ran MiXCR on the 5' RACE reads; one entry per CDR3 protein. The sample consists of just under 65,000 distinct CDR3 sequences, 20% to 25% of them appearing once. The source material was memory CD4+ T cells sorted from a lymph node. Documented subset: memory CD4+ T cells, CD4+CD45RO+CD25-. V gene TRBV5-1 combines with J gene TRBJ1-4, with D unresolved. The receptor was derived from a female donor with breast cancer. The CDR3 is CASSPLSGGTNEKLFF. As DNA, the CDR3 is TGCGCCAGCAGCCCGTTATCCGGCGGCACAAATGAAAAACTGTTTTTT.